This TCR beta chain was identified during a study of OX40 agonist ivuxolimab in advanced cancers. General observations from the study: Compared with CD4+, CD8+ T cells on average had more expanded clones. There were also nonresponders showing low normalized T-cell clonal expansion.

Clones were read by immunoSEQ multiplex PCR, and TCRdb kept only the in-frame ones, dropping some. The repertoire holds about 100,000 clones, with roughly 90% as singletons. A remark on this clone: Antigen: not known.

It was autoimmune disease history or systemic immunosuppression that excluded patients. The CDR3 has 14 amino acids. Looked up from germline, CDR1 is SGHNT and CDR2 is YYREEE (reference sequence). The V and J ends lost 3 bases and 1 base respectively, with 11 bases between them. The material sequenced was CD4+ or CD8+ T cells sorted from blood, taken in a trial of the OX40 agonist ivuxolimab. This clonotype was obtained from an adult with an advanced solid tumor such as melanoma, head and neck, liver or kidney cancer. The rearrangement links TRBV5-4 to TRBJ2-7; D could derive from TRBD1 or TRBD2 (6 bases each). The CDR3 sequence: CASSSGGFSYEQYF. CDR3 in DNA: TGTGCCAGCAGCTCCGGGGGCTTTTCCTACGAGCAGTACTTC.